These T cell receptor beta chains were read from a single sample in a study of T cell repertoires in cytomegalovirus infection. The antigens of these receptors remain unknown. TCRdb re-called the reads with MiXCR, one entry per CDR3 protein. The top ten hold 20% of the sample, which has 300,000 to 400,000 distinct CDR3 sequences, roughly 29% seen once. The material was cultured PBMCs, obtained from culture after CMV antigen stimulation. Receptor source: a human donor in good health (CMV status not recorded). Some clones in this sample may be carry-over from other donors' samples. Each CDR3 is given without its conserved first and last residue.

CDR3 protein | J gene | V gene | CDR3 length
ASSHKKNNSPLH | TRBJ1-6 | TRBV5-4 | 12
ASSGILGANVLT | TRBJ2-6 | TRBV7-2 | 12
ASSLGVAERNTIY | TRBJ1-3 | TRBV7-2 | 13
ASREMGRGDEKLF | TRBJ1-4 | TRBV5-1 | 13
ASSSRGPYGYT | TRBJ1-2 | TRBV7-2 | 11
ASSWDSMSNQPQH | TRBJ1-5 | TRBV28 | 13
ASSQDGSVAAGELF | TRBJ2-2 | TRBV4-2 | 14
ASSIAASGNNEQF | TRBJ2-1 | TRBV19 | 13
ASSATGWQTYGYT | TRBJ1-2 | TRBV19 | 13
ASSFFTAPYYGYT | TRBJ1-2 | TRBV12-3/TRBV12-4 | 13
ASSLVEGPYEQY | TRBJ2-7 | TRBV7-2 | 12
TSNRGAGDTQY | TRBJ2-3 | TRBV6-1 | 11
SARGPGLQETQY | TRBJ2-5 | TRBV20-1 | 12
ASSPTSFSSETQY | TRBJ2-5 | TRBV11-2 | 13
ASSTTGDTQY | TRBJ2-3 | TRBV7-3 | 10
ASSSDVNQPQH | TRBJ1-5 | TRBV7-7 | 11
ASSYLGGDQEGGIDTQY | TRBJ2-3 | TRBV27 | 17
ASSYGVYEQY | TRBJ2-7 | TRBV7-6 | 10
SVGQTTNEKLF | TRBJ1-4 | TRBV29-1 | 11
ASSTRGSRDTGELF | TRBJ2-2 | TRBV6-1 | 14